This T cell receptor (beta chain) was retrieved from a study of graft-versus-host responses after intestinal transplantation (dated by TCRdb to the early 2020s). Background on the whole study: Recipients received multivisceral, liver-intestinal, or isolated intestinal transplants. After intestinal transplantation, graft-versus-host and host-versus-graft alloreactive T cell clones in the graft, circulation and bone marrow were tracked using bulk TCR-beta CDR3 sequencing. Every recipient was given anti-thymocyte globulin induction, then maintenance tacrolimus and steroids for 2 to 3 years. A peak of at least 4% donor T cells among recipient peripheral blood mononuclear cells was the definition used for donor T cell macrochimerism. Rather than being sequenced by the commercial service, samples from a few later patients were sequenced in-house on an Illumina MiSeq and processed with MiXCR. Alloreactive clones were identified by sequencing pre-transplant mixed lymphocyte reaction products and comparing them with unstimulated pre-transplant donor and recipient T cells. The cohort enrolled about two dozen intestinal transplant recipients, one of whom was a retransplant, and 3 patients without pretransplant specimens were excluded.

For this clone: The target of this receptor is not known. It has no much larger one-base neighbor in the sample; base qualities were not kept.

The receptor library was made with the immunoSEQ multiplex PCR assay. For most patients, genomic DNA was subjected to high-throughput TCR-beta CDR3 sequencing by Adaptive Biotechnologies. The paper's processing steps were these. Adaptive's ImmunoSEQ software supplied the TCR sequencing data for around 17 patients, while MiXCR and VDJtools were used to process a few other patients. Because the origin of CDR3 nucleotide sequences shared between donor and recipient could not be assigned, those sequences were removed. To be classed as alloreactive, a clone needed at least 2-fold expansion over unstimulated cells and a minimum CFSE-low frequency of 0.002% (template counts) or 0.001% (read counts). A clone was considered mappable if detected in the sequenced pre-transplant spleen, lymph node, or MLR CFSE-low populations of the donor or recipient. Cumulative frequency of alloreactive clones was calculated as a percentage of all sequences weighted by copy number. The clones in this table, taken by TCRdb from immuneACCESS, are in-frame only. Not every clone is retained; where verified, under half of the shortfall comes from an unresolved V gene, and the cause of the rest is unknown. V and J calls and clone size are those listed in that table; D and trimming were worked out from the DNA. The sample records more than 13,000 clones, just under 70% of which are singletons. The top ten clonotypes cover 20% to 30% of the sample.

Dithiothreitol, EDTA incubations and collagenase D digestion were used to isolate intraepithelial and lamina propria lymphocytes from graft specimens. Serial intestinal graft biopsy specimens collected up to 600 days after transplant underwent bulk TCR-beta sequencing. V is reduced by 5 bases and J by 7 bases, leaving a spacing of 18 bases between them. There are 14 amino acids in the CDR3, from cysteine to phenylalanine inclusive. Of all the DNA, just the CDR3 is kept, 42 bases in frame from base 1. From the germline V gene, CDR1 is SGHRS and CDR2 is YFSETQ. Points the paper makes about the study in general: Conclusions were limited by the relatively low number and heterogeneity of intestinal transplant patients. Peak levels of circulating GvH clones were associated with declines in HvG clones early after transplant. GvH clones were found in recipient bone marrow, and some of the GvH clones appeared earlier in ileal mucosa or blood, which is consistent with an intestinal mucosal origin. In patients with donor T cell macrochimerism, the allografts had high GvH to HvG T cell clonal ratios.

Sample: ileum tissue, taken around 770 days after intestinal transplantation. The receptor's source is a human patient who received an intestinal transplant, so some T cells may come from the graft donor. This receptor chain uses TRBV5-1 and TRBJ1-1; the D gene is perhaps TRBD1, from 5 matching bases. The nucleotide sequence is given as TGCGCCAGCAGTTCGGACGGGGGGAGTATTGAAGCTTTCTTT. Its product reads: CASSSDGGSIEAFF.